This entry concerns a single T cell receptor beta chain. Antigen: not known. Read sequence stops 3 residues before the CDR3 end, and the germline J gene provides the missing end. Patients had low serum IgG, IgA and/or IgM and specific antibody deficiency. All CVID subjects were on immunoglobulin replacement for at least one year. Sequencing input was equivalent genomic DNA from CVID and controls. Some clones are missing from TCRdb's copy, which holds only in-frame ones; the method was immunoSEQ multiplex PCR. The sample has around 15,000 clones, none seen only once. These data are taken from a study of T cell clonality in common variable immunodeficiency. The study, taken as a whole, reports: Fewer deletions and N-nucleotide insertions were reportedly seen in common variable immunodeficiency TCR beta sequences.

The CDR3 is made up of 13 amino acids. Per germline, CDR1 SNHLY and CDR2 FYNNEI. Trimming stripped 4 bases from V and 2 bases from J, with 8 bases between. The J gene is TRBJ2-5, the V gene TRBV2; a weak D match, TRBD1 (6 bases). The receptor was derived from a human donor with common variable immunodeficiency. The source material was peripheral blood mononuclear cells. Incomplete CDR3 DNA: TGTGCCAGCAGTGGGACAGCTCAAGAGACC. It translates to CASSGTAQET. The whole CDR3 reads CASSGTAQETQYF.